Shown below are 14 T cell receptor beta chains from a single sample sequenced in a study of T-cell memory formation after mild COVID-19. TCRdb re-analysed the 5' RACE reads in MiXCR, keeping a single row per CDR3 protein. The top ten clones hold under 4.5% of a sample with about 180,000 distinct CDR3 sequences, approximately 18% of them seen once. Sequencing input: PBMCs or a T cell subset sorted from them (not recorded which). Source of these receptors: a man in his late teens or twenties who had mild COVID-19 (a few samples of this study predate the infection). Cell type and time point are not known.

The table lists this clonotype with a few counts. The chain couples TRBV6-2 or TRBV6-3 to TRBJ2-5, with D unresolved. The germline V gene encodes CDR1 MNHEY and CDR2 SVGEGT. The CDR3 loop spans 13 amino acids. V was cut by 0 bases and J by 0 bases, with 2 bases left in between. The CDR3: CASSYSYQETQYF. Written as DNA, the CDR3 is TGTGCCAGCAGTTACTCGTACCAAGAGACCCAGTACTTC.

The chain carries TRBV6-2 or TRBV6-3 and TRBJ1-1; 8 bases align to TRBD1. The V and J ends lost 7 bases and 3 bases, in that order; junction bases with no gene match: 4. Germline CDR1 is MNHEY and CDR2 is SVGEGT. The CDR3 spans 13 residues. The CDR3 sequence is CASTGQGHTEAFF. For the CDR3, the DNA is TGTGCCAGCACTGGACAGGGACACACTGAAGCTTTCTTT.

The chain uses TRBV6-5 and TRBJ1-6, with a possible D match to TRBD1 (6 bases). Germline V lookup: CDR1 MNHEY, CDR2 SVGAGI. V was cut by 6 bases and J by 6 bases, with 15 bases left in between. This CDR3 has 15 residues. For the CDR3, the DNA is TGTGCCAGCAGGGTGAAATGGGGGGCTAATTCACCCCTCCACTTT. This gives the protein CASRVKWGANSPLHF.

The CDR3 loop reads CASRKTGQGVSGNTIYF. The CDR3 DNA reads TGTGCCAGCAGGAAGACCGGACAGGGAGTCTCTGGAAACACCATATATTTT. The chain recombines TRBV12-3 or TRBV12-4 with TRBJ1-3; 8 bases match TRBD1. The V segment lost 6 bases and the J segment 0 bases; nucleotides outside the gene matches: 10. CDR3 length: 17 residues.

This clonotype was counted between two and nine times. This rearrangement joins TRBV20-1 to TRBJ1-1; D possibly corresponds to TRBD1 (5 bases). V was clipped by 3 bases and J by 7 bases, with 15 bases between them. This CDR3 spans 13 amino acids. Germline V gene lookup returns CDR1 DFQATT and CDR2 SNEGSKA (reference sequence). The CDR3 loop reads CSASEGGVNEAFF. CDR3 bases: TGCAGTGCTAGTGAAGGAGGGGTTAATGAAGCTTTCTTT.

The chain uses TRBV4-1 and TRBJ1-5; 8 nucleotides line up with TRBD1. With V trimmed by 4 bases and J by 9 bases, 8 bases remained unmatched. In germline, CDR1 is MGHRA, CDR2 YSYEKL. The CDR3 consists of 14 residues. The CDR3 reads CASSLDRAGWPQHF. The CDR3 DNA reads TGCGCCAGCAGCCTGGACAGGGCAGGATGGCCCCAGCATTTT.

The V and J genes are TRBV7-9 and TRBJ1-6; 7 bases line up with TRBD1. J was trimmed by 7 bases and V by 4 bases; bases with no gene match: 4. This CDR3 comprises 14 residues. The germline gives CDR1 SEHNR, CDR2 FQNEAQ (reference sequence). The CDR3 DNA reads TGTGCCAGCAGCTCGGGACAGTTCAATTCACCCCTCCACTTT. It yields the protein CASSSGQFNSPLHF.

This sequence joins TRBV4-3 and TRBJ2-3; 8 nucleotides align to TRBD2. V was clipped by 0 bases and J by 7 bases; unmatched bases: 9. The CDR3 consists of 16 residues. Germline assignment: CDR1 LGHNA and CDR2 YSLEER. This CDR3 reads CASSQDGTGTRYTQYF. The CDR3 DNA sequence: TGCGCCAGCAGCCAAGATGGCACAGGGACTAGGTATACGCAGTATTTT.

The chain has TRBV7-6 and TRBJ2-7; a weak D match, TRBD1 (5 bases). Trimming removed 5 bases from V and 5 bases from J, with 25 bases in between. This CDR3 region has 17 residues. Looked up from germline, CDR1 is SGHVS and CDR2 is FNYEAQ. The CDR3 nucleotides are TGTGCCAGCAGCACCAGGGTTAAGGGGCAAGGTACAGACGAGCAGTACTTC. It is translated as CASSTRVKGQGTDEQYF.

V usage is TRBV6-2 or TRBV6-3 and J usage is TRBJ2-3; tentative D call: TRBD1 (6 bases). V was cut by 0 bases and J by 3 bases, with 10 bases left in between. Germline V lookup: CDR1 MNHEY, CDR2 SVGEGT. This CDR3 is built from 15 residues. The CDR3 sequence: CASSYSSGDTDTQYF. The DNA for the CDR3 is TGTGCCAGCAGTTACTCGTCAGGGGATACAGATACGCAGTATTTT.

This clonotype was observed a few times. The rearrangement joins TRBV12-3 or TRBV12-4 to TRBJ2-3, with D perhaps TRBD1 or TRBD2 (6 bases each). The CDR3 covers 16 residues. V was cut by 3 bases and J by 2 bases, with 15 bases left in between. The DNA of the CDR3 is TGTGCCAGCAGTTTCGGGGGCGCGGGTTACACAGATACGCAGTATTTT. Its protein is CASSFGGAGYTDTQYF.

Only a few counts were recorded for this clonotype. The V gene is TRBV5-1, the J gene TRBJ2-7, with D possibly matching TRBD2 (6 bases). In germline, CDR1 is SGHRS, CDR2 YFSETQ. The CDR3 is 12 amino acids. V was trimmed by 0 bases and J by 6 bases, leaving 7 bases between them. CDR3 region: CASSLAGGEQYF. As DNA, the CDR3 is TGCGCCAGCAGCTTGGCCGGGGGCGAGCAGTACTTC.

J is TRBJ1-1 and V is TRBV12-3 or TRBV12-4; D unresolved. Trimming left V 6 bases short and J 3 bases short, with 14 bases between. This CDR3 is 14 amino acids long. CDR3 nucleotide sequence: TGTGCCAGCAGCTCCTATTCGAGTCACACTGAAGCTTTCTTT. This translates into CASSSYSSHTEAFF.

The gene calls are TRBV7-2 and TRBJ2-3, with TRBD2 identical over 10 bases. In germline, CDR1 is SGHTA, CDR2 FQGNSA. The CDR3 runs to 17 residues. V lost 1 base, J lost 1 base, and 5 bases stayed unmatched. The CDR3 spells CASSLVLAGTRTDTQYF. The CDR3 DNA follows: TGTGCCAGCAGCTTAGTACTAGCGGGGACTCGCACAGATACGCAGTATTTT. The entire variable domain, with the rest obtained from reference TRBV7-2 and TRBJ2-3, is as follows: GAGVSQSPSNKVTEKGKDVELRCDPISGHTALYWYRQSLGQGLEFLIYFQGNSAPDKSGLPSDRFSAERTGGSVSTLTIQRTQQEDSAVYLCASSLVLAGTRTDTQYFGPGTRLTVL.